These 26 T cell receptor beta chains were all obtained from the same sample, sequenced in a study of blood T cell repertoires in COVID-19. Profiling relied on immunoSEQ multiplex PCR, and the TCRdb table lists in-frame clones only, not all of them. Of 60,000 to 70,000 clones listed, about 84% are singletons. The sequenced material came from peripheral blood. The source of these receptors is a human donor in a cohort sampled during active COVID-19.

This chain uses TRBV7-8 with TRBJ2-3, with D possibly being TRBD2 (6 bases). Trimming shortened V by 5 bases and J by 3 bases, and 12 bases separated the two germline ends. CDR3 length: 14 residues. The germline gives CDR1 SGHVS, CDR2 FQNEAQ. The CDR3 region is CASSRDRGTDTQYF. The DNA of the CDR3 is TGTGCCAGCAGCCGAGACCGGGGGACAGATACGCAGTATTTT.

The CDR3 region has the DNA TGTGCCAGCAGTGGGACAGGGGAGAATCAGCCCCAGCATTTT. The encoded protein is CASSGTGENQPQHF. The V call is TRBV2, the J call TRBJ1-5, with TRBD1 identical over 9 bases. The CDR3 extends over 14 amino acids. With V trimmed by 4 bases and J by 4 bases, 2 bases remained unmatched. The germline gives CDR1 SNHLY, CDR2 FYNNEI.

The V gene is TRBV29-1, the J gene TRBJ2-2, with TRBD2 matching 9 bases. The J segment lost 0 bases and the V segment lost 4 bases, leaving 12 bases of the junction unmatched. Germline CDR1 reads SQVTM; CDR2 reads ANQGSEA. This CDR3 is 18 amino acids long. Written as DNA, the CDR3 is TGCAGCGTTGCTCCCAGCGGGGGGACCTTTGCGAACACCGGGGAGCTGTTTTTT. Translation gives CSVAPSGGTFANTGELFF.

The CDR3 region is CASSPSRDGYTF. The CDR3 DNA reads as TGTGCCAGCAGCCCATCCAGGGATGGCTACACCTTC. The chain is built from TRBV7-8 and TRBJ1-2, with TRBD1 as a possible D gene (5 bases). Trimming shortened V by 5 bases and J by 6 bases, and 10 bases separated the two germline ends. CDR1 and CDR2 from the germline V gene are SGHVS and FQNEAQ. The CDR3 is 12 amino acids.

The chain carries TRBV3-1 (or the pseudogene TRBV3-2) and TRBJ2-6; the D gene is possibly TRBD1 (6 bases). From germline, CDR1 is LGHDT and CDR2 YNNKEL (reference sequence). The CDR3 extends over 18 amino acids. V lost 3 bases, J lost 3 bases, and 18 bases lay in between. CDR3 sequence: CASSQRRNRAGGANVLTF. The CDR3 coding sequence is TGTGCCAGCAGCCAGCGACGGAACAGGGCTGGTGGGGCCAACGTCCTGACTTTC.

The rearrangement links TRBV18 to TRBJ2-1; the match to TRBD2 covers 13 bases. The CDR3 has 16 amino acids. From germline, CDR1 is KGHSH and CDR2 LQKENI. V lost 0 bases, J lost 8 bases, and 4 bases stayed unmatched. For the CDR3, the DNA is TGTGCCAGCTCACCACCTAGACTAGCGGGGGGCTATGAGCAGTTCTTC. Encoded protein: CASSPPRLAGGYEQFF.

As concerns this clone: A junction boundary mismatches the germline segment, possibly from a read error. The rearrangement links TRBV2 to TRBJ2-2; a weak D match, TRBD1 (6 bases). The CDR3 extends over 13 amino acids. CDR1 and CDR2 from the germline V gene are SNHLY and FYNNEI. The CDR3 here is CASIEQGTGELFF. DNA of the CDR3: TGTGCCAGCATTGAACAGGGCACCGGGGAGCTGTTTTTT.

The CDR3: CASSGLGTGPYEQYF. CDR3 DNA: TGTGCCAGCAGTGGTTTAGGGACAGGGCCCTACGAGCAGTACTTC. The V call is TRBV9, the J call TRBJ2-7, with 9 bases identical to TRBD1. V gave up 5 bases and J gave up 2 bases; unmatched junction bases: 8. Germline V gives CDR1 SGDLS, CDR2 YYNGEE. The CDR3 sequence is 15 residues long.

V gene TRBV28 combines with J gene TRBJ2-7, with a tentative D call TRBD2 (5 bases). Per the germline V gene, CDR1 is MDHEN and CDR2 is SYDVKM. Trimming removed 5 bases from V and 6 bases from J, with 14 bases in between. This CDR3 has 13 residues. The CDR3 sequence is CASSLSGSGEQYF. The CDR3, as DNA: TGTGCCAGCAGTCTAAGCGGCTCGGGCGAGCAGTACTTC.

This chain joins TRBV18 and TRBJ1-2, with unresolved D. Trimming removed 3 bases at V and 2 bases at J, with 7 bases between. The CDR3 is 13 amino acids. Germline V gives CDR1 KGHSH, CDR2 LQKENI. CDR3 sequence reads: CASSPDGNYGYTF. In DNA, the CDR3 is TGTGCCAGCTCACCCGACGGGAACTATGGCTACACCTTC.

The chain joins TRBV11-3 to TRBJ1-2, with D perhaps matching TRBD1 (6 bases). Germline CDR1 reads SGHNT; CDR2 reads YENEEA. Trimming stripped 1 base from V and 8 bases from J, with 17 bases between. This CDR3 region has 15 residues. CDR3 sequence reads: CASSLGNQGYYGYTF. The CDR3 DNA follows: TGTGCCAGCAGCTTAGGAAACCAGGGGTATTACGGCTACACCTTC.

The chain is built from TRBV11-2 and TRBJ2-7; 8 positions match TRBD1. Trimming cost V 2 bases and J 0 bases; bases outside gene matches: 3. The CDR3 is 15 amino acids. CDR1 and CDR2 (germline): SGHAT, FQNNGV. The CDR3 bases are TGTGCCAGCAGCTTAAAGGGACAGGCCTCCTACGAGCAGTACTTC. Translation gives CASSLKGQASYEQYF.

The rearrangement links TRBV5-1 to TRBJ2-3, with 7 positions matching TRBD1. The CDR3 runs to 16 residues. J lost 5 bases, V lost 4 bases, and 13 bases had no gene match. Germline V gene lookup returns CDR1 SGHRS and CDR2 YFSETQ. This CDR3 reads CASSEGAGTVGDTQYF. The DNA for the CDR3 is TGCGCCAGCAGCGAAGGCGCTGGGACAGTTGGAGATACGCAGTATTTT. Together with reference TRBV5-1 and TRBJ2-3, the CDR3 gives the full variable domain: KAGVTQTPRYLIKTRGQQVTLSCSPISGHRSVSWYQQTPGQGLQFLFEYFSETQRNKGNFPGRFSGRQFSNSRSEMNVSTLELGDSALYLCASSEGAGTVGDTQYFGPGTRLTVL.

This chain connects TRBV3-1 (or the pseudogene TRBV3-2) to TRBJ1-2; 9 nucleotides match TRBD1. Germline values: CDR1 LGHDT, CDR2 YNNKEL (reference sequence). This CDR3 is 18 amino acids long. Losses at the gene ends were 3 bases for V and 0 bases for J; bases not matched to a gene: 11. The CDR3 spells CASSHTNRDRVANYGYTF. The CDR3 DNA sequence: TGTGCCAGCAGCCACACCAACCGGGACAGGGTCGCTAACTATGGCTACACCTTC.

The sample holds a few counts of this clone. V gene TRBV7-8 combines with J gene TRBJ1-1, with a tentative D call TRBD1 (5 bases). Trimming took 6 bases from V and 3 from J, leaving 17 bases between them. Germline values: CDR1 SGHVS, CDR2 FQNEAQ. The CDR3 runs to 15 residues. The CDR3 region is CASRPGRGLYTEAFF. The DNA of the CDR3 is TGTGCCAGCAGACCTGGACGGGGACTGTACACTGAAGCTTTCTTT.

Note on this clone: Other DNA sequences from this sample encode an identical CDR3 as well. The chain employs TRBV30 and TRBJ1-4; D not resolved. The CDR3 consists of 15 residues. V gave up 0 bases and J gave up 1 base, with 9 bases separating them. Germline CDR1 GTSNPN, CDR2 SVGIG (reference sequence). The CDR3 nucleotides are TGTGCCTGGAGTGTCACCCGGGGAACTAATGAAAAACTGTTTTTT. Protein: CAWSVTRGTNEKLFF.

The DNA for the CDR3 is TGTGCCAGCAGCCGAAGACAGGTTGGGGGTGAAAAACTGTTTTTT. It specifies CASSRRQVGGEKLFF. This chain connects TRBV6-5 to TRBJ1-4; tentatively, D is TRBD1 (6 bases). CDR3 length: 15 residues. Germline loops: CDR1 MNHEY, CDR2 SVGAGI. Trimming removed 6 bases at V and 7 bases at J, with 18 bases between.

The chain joins TRBV11-3 to TRBJ2-5, with 10 nucleotides matching TRBD2. Germline CDR1 SGHNT, CDR2 YENEEA. This CDR3 region has 17 residues. V was clipped by 0 bases and J by 3 bases; unmatched bases: 7. The CDR3 coding sequence is TGTGCCAGCAGCTTAGATAAGCGGACTAGCGGCAAAGAGACCCAGTACTTC. Translation gives CASSLDKRTSGKETQYF.

This rearrangement joins TRBV5-1 to TRBJ1-3; 7 nucleotides align to TRBD1. Germline values: CDR1 SGHRS, CDR2 YFSETQ. V lost 2 bases and J lost 0; bases outside the gene matches: 8. The CDR3 totals 17 residues. The CDR3 nucleotides are TGCGCCAGCAGCTTAAGGACAGGATCAAACTCTGGAAACACCATATATTTT. It is translated as CASSLRTGSNSGNTIYF.

This sequence joins TRBV6-5 and TRBJ1-2; 10 nucleotides align to TRBD1. Trimming cost V 0 bases and J 4 bases; bases outside gene matches: 5. Germline V gene lookup returns CDR1 MNHEY and CDR2 SVGAGI. The CDR3 has 16 amino acids. The CDR3 is CASSYSRTGGAYGYTF. The DNA of the CDR3 is TGTGCCAGCAGTTACTCTCGGACAGGGGGGGCCTATGGCTACACCTTC.

The V gene is TRBV11-3, the J gene TRBJ1-1, with 7 bases matching TRBD1. This CDR3 comprises 13 residues. With 4 bases clipped from V and 4 bases from J, the junction kept 3 bases outside the gene matches. The germline V gene encodes CDR1 SGHNT and CDR2 YENEEA. The CDR3 nucleotides read TGTGCCAGCAGCTCGCACAGGGGCACTGAAGCTTTCTTT. It is translated as CASSSHRGTEAFF.

The chain recombines TRBV15 with TRBJ1-3, with D unresolved. Germline-derived CDR1 and CDR2 are LNHNV and YYDKDF (reference sequence). V was clipped by 2 bases and J by 0 bases, with 14 bases between them. This CDR3 contains 17 residues. CDR3 residues: CATSRPYRGVSGNTIYF. CDR3 sequence (DNA): TGTGCCACCAGCAGACCCTATCGCGGAGTCTCTGGAAACACCATATATTTT.

The chain recombines TRBV11-2 with TRBJ2-7, with D hard to call. CDR3 size: 14 residues. Trimming left V 3 bases short and J 6 bases short, with 15 bases between. The germline V gene encodes CDR1 SGHAT and CDR2 FQNNGV. DNA for the CDR3: TGTGCCAGCAGCTTCGGCCAGTCTTCGGGCGAGCAGTACTTC. Encoded protein: CASSFGQSSGEQYF.

This chain's CDR3 is CASSRQGAYEQYF. The CDR3 coding sequence is TGTGCCAGCAGCCGACAGGGGGCCTACGAGCAGTACTTC. The gene calls are TRBV3-1 (or the pseudogene TRBV3-2) and TRBJ2-7; 9 bases line up with TRBD1. The CDR3 has 13 amino acids. Germline CDR1 LGHDT, CDR2 YNNKEL (reference sequence). J gave up 2 bases and V 4 bases, and 0 bases lay outside the gene matches.

This clone has only a few counts. This chain links TRBV4-2 with TRBJ1-5; D perhaps matches TRBD1 (5 bases). This CDR3 is built from 15 residues. Germline V gene lookup returns CDR1 LGHNA and CDR2 YNFKEQ. Trimming removed 4 bases from V and 0 bases from J, with 10 bases in between. CDR3 sequence: CASSPTVNSNQPQHF. CDR3 DNA: TGTGCCAGCAGCCCGACAGTGAATAGCAATCAGCCCCAGCATTTT.

V and J are TRBV28 and TRBJ2-3; 11 positions match TRBD2. From germline, CDR1 is MDHEN and CDR2 SYDVKM. The CDR3 is made up of 17 amino acids. Trimming cost V 5 bases and J 4 bases; bases outside gene matches: 11. This CDR3 is CASSSIAGGLVSDTQYF. CDR3 DNA sequence: TGTGCCAGCAGTAGTATAGCGGGGGGGCTGGTTTCAGATACGCAGTATTTT.